Each of the 6 T cell receptor beta chains below was sequenced from the same sample in a study of cytomegalovirus exposure and HLA in healthy donors. PCR primers comprised 60 Vbeta and 13 Jbeta primers. Sequencing was performed with immunoSEQ multiplex PCR; in TCRdb, only in-frame clones are kept and a portion is missing. This sample has about 150,000 clones, with about 61% found just once. Sequencing input: PBMCs. The receptors derive from a woman aged 40 to 50 in good health and CMV-seronegative.

V usage is TRBV27 and J usage is TRBJ2-7; D gene unclear. Deletions cut 1 base from V and 0 bases from J, with 10 bases between. Germline assignment: CDR1 MNHEY and CDR2 SMNVEV (reference sequence). This CDR3 has 15 residues. The CDR3: CASSLYGGSSYEQYF. The CDR3 DNA reads as TGTGCCAGCAGTTTATATGGCGGCAGCTCCTACGAGCAGTACTTC.

This clone was counted a few times. V and J are TRBV27 and TRBJ2-7; D might be TRBD1 (6 bases). Germline CDR1 reads MNHEY; CDR2 reads SMNVEV (reference sequence). Trimming took 5 bases from V and 4 from J, leaving 24 bases between them. This CDR3 contains 17 residues. CDR3 sequence: CASSPRQAWTRYYEQYF. DNA of the CDR3: TGTGCCAGCAGTCCGAGACAGGCTTGGACGAGGTATTACGAGCAGTACTTC.

This clone was found once. The chain uses TRBV7-9 and TRBJ1-1, with D possibly being TRBD1 (5 bases). V was shortened by 5 bases and J by 5 bases, with 12 bases between the two germline ends. CDR1 is SEHNR, CDR2 FQNEAQ, per germline (reference sequence). The CDR3 is 13 residues long. The CDR3 loop reads CASSRAEGTEAFF. The CDR3 region has the DNA TGTGCCAGCAGCCGAGCGGAGGGGACTGAAGCTTTCTTT.

This clone was observed once. The rearrangement joins TRBV7-2 to TRBJ2-7; 9 bases match TRBD2. Per the germline V gene, CDR1 is SGHTA and CDR2 is FQGNSA. This CDR3 spans 14 amino acids. V lost 5 bases to trimming and J lost 3 bases; unmatched junction nucleotides: 5. The CDR3 sequence: CASSPGLALYEQYF. Written as DNA, the CDR3 is TGTGCCAGCAGCCCGGGACTAGCCCTCTACGAGCAGTACTTC.

The V call is TRBV4-1, the J call TRBJ2-1; TRBD2 might be the D (6 bases). The ends were cut back, 0 bases at V and 2 bases at J, with 8 bases in the middle. The germline V gene has CDR1 MGHRA and CDR2 YSYEKL. This CDR3 spans 15 amino acids. The CDR3 DNA reads TGCGCCAGCAGCCAAGAGGAGCGGGCCTACAATGAGCAGTTCTTC. It specifies CASSQEERAYNEQFF.

This chain uses TRBV7-2 with TRBJ2-7; no firm D call. This CDR3 region has 14 residues. Germline values: CDR1 SGHTA, CDR2 FQGNSA. V shed 6 bases and J shed 0 bases, with 12 bases lying between them. The CDR3 is CASRKVEFSYEQYF. The DNA for the CDR3 is TGTGCCAGCAGGAAAGTGGAGTTCTCCTACGAGCAGTACTTC.